The 16 T cell receptor beta chains below were found in one sample sequenced in a study of T cells expressing NK-cell markers. With the 5' RACE reads reprocessed, TCRdb shows one record per CDR3 protein and no DNA. The sample table includes hundreds of thousands of distinct CDR3 sequences. Specimen: blood T cells: a sorted CD56 or NKG2C T cell subset, CD4+ or CD8+ T cells, or bulk PBMC T cells (not recorded which). The receptors derive from a man aged 18-75 years in good health.

The chain joins TRBV12-5 to TRBJ2-4. Germline loops: CDR1 LGHNT, CDR2 FRNRAP. The CDR3 is made up of 13 amino acids. The CDR3 spells CASGLIAKNIQYF.

The rearrangement uses TRBV7-2 and TRBJ2-7; absent DNA, TCRdb's TRBD1 call cannot be checked. The CDR3 length is 14 residues. Germline CDR1 is SGHTA and CDR2 is FQGNSA. The CDR3 spells CASSLPGQGYEQYF.

The chain combines TRBV11-2 with TRBJ1-1; TCRdb gives TRBD1 as the D gene, but with no DNA this cannot be confirmed. Germline lookup yields CDR1 SGHAT and CDR2 FQNNGV. CDR3 length: 13 amino acids. CDR3 sequence: CASSWPGNTEAFF.

This chain uses TRBV6-1 with TRBJ2-7. Germline-derived CDR1 and CDR2 are MNHNS and SASEGT. CDR3 length: 13 amino acids. The CDR3 spells CASRSTSRYEQYF.

This chain links TRBV6-1 with TRBJ1-5; TCRdb returns TRBD1, unconfirmable since there is no DNA. The CDR3 is 15 residues long. Looked up from germline, CDR1 is MNHNS and CDR2 is SASEGT. CDR3 sequence: CASSRSTGSNQPQHF.

The chain links TRBV20-1 to TRBJ2-3. Germline lookup yields CDR1 DFQATT and CDR2 SNEGSKA (reference sequence). This CDR3 region has 13 residues. CDR3 protein: CSASVTVGHTQYF.

The V and J genes are TRBV19 and TRBJ2-1; TCRdb returns TRBD2, unconfirmable since there is no DNA. From germline, CDR1 is LNHDA and CDR2 SQIVND (reference sequence). CDR3 length: 16 residues. This chain's CDR3 is CASSISGGGFSPQQFF.

The V call is TRBV5-1, the J call TRBJ2-3; TCRdb designates TRBD1, a call that cannot be tested without DNA. The germline gives CDR1 SGHRS, CDR2 YFSETQ. The CDR3 is 16 residues long. CDR3 residues: CASSLRGTTSTDTQYF. Full variable domain (missing parts from reference TRBV5-1 and TRBJ2-3): KAGVTQTPRYLIKTRGQQVTLSCSPISGHRSVSWYQQTPGQGLQFLFEYFSETQRNKGNFPGRFSGRQFSNSRSEMNVSTLELGDSALYLCASSLRGTTSTDTQYFGPGTRLTVL.

V and J are TRBV30 and TRBJ2-7; the D gene TCRdb calls, TRBD1, cannot be checked with no DNA. This CDR3 contains 12 residues. Germline V gene data show CDR1 as GTSNPN and CDR2 as SVGIG (reference sequence). CDR3 loop: CALRTGPYEQYF.

The chain employs TRBV20-1 and TRBJ2-4. Germline loops: CDR1 DFQATT, CDR2 SNEGSKA (reference sequence). This CDR3 has 13 residues. This CDR3 is CSAPQPAKNIQYF.

The chain joins TRBV7-9 to TRBJ2-3; the TCRdb D gene call, TRBD2, has no DNA to confirm it. Per the germline V gene, CDR1 is SEHNR and CDR2 is FQNEAQ (reference sequence). The CDR3 runs 15 residues. CDR3: CASSLSAGRRDTQYF.

The rearrangement links TRBV4-2 to TRBJ2-2. CDR3 length: 17 residues. From germline, CDR1 is LGHNA and CDR2 YNFKEQ. CDR3 sequence reads: CASSQDWWRANTGELFF.

The J gene is TRBJ2-7, the V gene TRBV29-1; TCRdb's D call of TRBD1 is untestable without DNA. Looked up from germline, CDR1 is SQVTM and CDR2 is ANQGSEA. The CDR3 has 12 amino acids. The chain's CDR3 is CSVGQVDYEQYF.

This chain connects TRBV10-3 to TRBJ2-1; TCRdb selects TRBD2, and the lack of DNA leaves this call unchecked. Germline V gene data show CDR1 as ENHRY and CDR2 as SYGVKD. The CDR3 runs 17 residues. CDR3 residues: CAISGISSGGPDNEQFF.

The genes are TRBV11-2 and TRBJ2-3. CDR1 is SGHAT and CDR2 is FQNNGV in the germline V gene. This CDR3 comprises 14 residues. This chain's CDR3 is CASSPTLRTDTQYF.

The chain links TRBV9 to TRBJ1-4. The CDR3 runs to 15 residues. Per the germline V gene, CDR1 is SGDLS and CDR2 is YYNGEE. CDR3 residues: CASSVGAYSNEKLFF.